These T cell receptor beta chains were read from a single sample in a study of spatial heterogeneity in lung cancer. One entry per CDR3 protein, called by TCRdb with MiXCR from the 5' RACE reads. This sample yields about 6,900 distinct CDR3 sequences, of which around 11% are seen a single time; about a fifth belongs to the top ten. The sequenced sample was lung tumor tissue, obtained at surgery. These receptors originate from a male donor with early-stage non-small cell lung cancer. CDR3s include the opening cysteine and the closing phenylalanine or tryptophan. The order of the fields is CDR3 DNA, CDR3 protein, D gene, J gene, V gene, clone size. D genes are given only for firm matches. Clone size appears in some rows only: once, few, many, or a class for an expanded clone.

CDR3nt: TGTGCCAGCAGCAAACCTGGACAGGGAATAGATACGCAGTATTTT
CDR3aa: CASSKPGQGIDTQYF
d_gene: TRBD1
j_gene: TRBJ2-3
v_gene: TRBV5-6
abundance: medium-sized

CDR3nt: TGCGCCAGCAGCTTGGTCGGGGGAGTCACTGAAGCTTTCTTT
CDR3aa: CASSLVGGVTEAFF
d_gene: .
j_gene: TRBJ1-1
v_gene: TRBV5-1
abundance: many

CDR3nt: TGCAGTGCTAGAGATCCCAGAAGTGTCTACAATGAGCAGTTCTTC
CDR3aa: CSARDPRSVYNEQFF
d_gene: .
j_gene: TRBJ2-1
v_gene: TRBV20-1
abundance: many

CDR3nt: TGCGCCAGCAGTCACACCCAAGGAGCGGGACTATTTGACAATGAGCAGTTCTTC
CDR3aa: CASSHTQGAGLFDNEQFF
d_gene: TRBD2
j_gene: TRBJ2-1
v_gene: TRBV5-1
abundance: many

CDR3nt: TGTGCCAGCAGCCGATCAGGGGGAAGTGAGCAGTACTTC
CDR3aa: CASSRSGGSEQYF
d_gene: TRBD1
j_gene: TRBJ2-7
v_gene: TRBV25-1
abundance: .

CDR3nt: TGTGCCAGCAAGGAGGACAGGGGGCCGTACGAGCAGTACTTC
CDR3aa: CASKEDRGPYEQYF
d_gene: TRBD1
j_gene: TRBJ2-7
v_gene: TRBV6-6
abundance: medium-sized

CDR3nt: TGCGCCAGCAGCCCCGGACTAGCGGGAGGAGAGACCCAGTACTTC
CDR3aa: CASSPGLAGGETQYF
d_gene: TRBD2
j_gene: TRBJ2-5
v_gene: TRBV5-1
abundance: medium-sized

CDR3nt: TGCAGCCATGGACAGGATACGCAGTATTTT
CDR3aa: CSHGQDTQYF
d_gene: .
j_gene: TRBJ2-3
v_gene: TRBV29-1
abundance: .

CDR3nt: TGCAGTGCTAGAGTTCCGGGACAGGGGGATGGCTACACCTTC
CDR3aa: CSARVPGQGDGYTF
d_gene: TRBD1
j_gene: TRBJ1-2
v_gene: TRBV20-1
abundance: many

CDR3nt: TGTGCCAGCAGTGCGACGGAGAACACCGGGGAGCTGTTTTTT
CDR3aa: CASSATENTGELFF
d_gene: .
j_gene: TRBJ2-2
v_gene: TRBV12-3/TRBV12-4
abundance: .

CDR3nt: TGTGCCAGCAGTTTCTCTTACAGGAATAGCTACGAGCAGTACTTC
CDR3aa: CASSFSYRNSYEQYF
d_gene: .
j_gene: TRBJ2-7
v_gene: TRBV27
abundance: .